Only a few counts were recorded for the clone carrying this T cell receptor beta chain. The sample originates from a study of cytomegalovirus exposure and HLA in healthy donors. Germline V lookup: CDR1 SGHAT, CDR2 FQNNGV. CDR3 length: 18 amino acids. With 5 bases removed from V and 2 bases from J, the gap between germline ends came to 24 bases. 13 Jbeta primers and 60 Vbeta primers were used for the PCR. Assay: immunoSEQ multiplex PCR; the TCRdb copy retains only in-frame clones and omits some. The repertoire holds some 98,000 clones, with 55% to 75% as singletons. V and J are TRBV11-2 and TRBJ1-1, with TRBD1 as a possible D gene (5 bases). Sequencing was carried out using PBMCs. The receptor was isolated from a man aged 50-60 years in good health and CMV-seronegative. In DNA form, the CDR3 reads TGTGCCAGCAGCACGACGTGGGGACGGAGGGGTACAAACACTGAAGCTTTCTTT. Amino acid sequence: CASSTTWGRRGTNTEAFF. The whole variable domain, remainder taken from reference TRBV11-2 and TRBJ1-1, is EAGVAQSPRYKIIEKRQSVAFWCNPISGHATLYWYQQILGQGPKLLIQFQNNGVVDDSQLPKDRFSAERLKGVDSTLKIQPAKLEDSAVYLCASSTTWGRRGTNTEAFFGQGTRLTVV.